These 18 T cell receptor beta chains originate from one sample sequenced in a study of blood T cell repertoires in COVID-19. The table came from immunoSEQ multiplex PCR; TCRdb's copy has only in-frame clones and leaves some out. The sample has tens of thousands of clones; about 86% are singletons. The material sequenced was peripheral blood. Receptor source: a human donor in a cohort sampled during active COVID-19.

J is TRBJ1-5 and V is TRBV18, with D tentatively TRBD1 (5 bases). V gave up 1 base and J gave up 1 base, with 11 bases separating them. There are 16 residues in the CDR3. Germline lookup yields CDR1 KGHSH and CDR2 LQKENI. The CDR3 protein is CASSPLPPGSNQPQHF. The DNA for the CDR3 is TGTGCCAGCTCACCACTTCCCCCAGGGAGCAATCAGCCCCAGCATTTT.

The rearrangement joins TRBV6-2 or TRBV6-3 to TRBJ1-5; D not certain. The V gene lost 5 bases and the J gene lost 0 bases, with 11 bases spanning the gap. The CDR3 extends over 15 amino acids. Germline CDR1 MNHEY, CDR2 SVGEGT. The CDR3 nucleotides read TGTGCCAGCAGTACCGGGGTTTATAGCAATCAGCCCCAGCATTTT. Its translation is CASSTGVYSNQPQHF.

The genes are TRBV7-2 and TRBJ2-3; the match to TRBD1 covers 9 bases. This CDR3 contains 14 residues. Germline CDR1 and CDR2: SGHTA and FQGNSA. With 8 bases clipped from V and 1 base from J, the junction kept 4 bases outside the gene matches. The CDR3 bases are TGTGCCAGCGCTTGGGACAGGGGCACAGATACGCAGTATTTT. It codes for CASAWDRGTDTQYF.

The rearrangement links TRBV6-1 to TRBJ2-7; D is unclear. Per the germline V gene, CDR1 is MNHNS and CDR2 is SASEGT. There are 13 residues in the CDR3. Trimming removed 0 bases at V and 3 bases at J, with 6 bases between. The CDR3 nucleotides are TGTGCCAGCAGTGAAGCTCCCAACTACGAGCAGTACTTC. Translated, it gives CASSEAPNYEQYF.

This clone is medium-sized by share. The CDR3 bases are TGTGCCAGCAGCGACTCACTAGCGGGAGGGAATGAGCAGTTCTTC. It is translated as CASSDSLAGGNEQFF. The chain uses TRBV7-9 and TRBJ2-1; 13 bases line up with TRBD2. J gave up 7 bases and V 5 bases, and 5 bases lay outside the gene matches. CDR3 length equals 15 residues. Germline V gene sequence: CDR1 SEHNR, CDR2 FQNEAQ (reference sequence).

In its sample, this clone was seen a few times. The chain carries TRBV15 and TRBJ2-7, with D maybe TRBD1 (5 bases). V lost 2 bases to trimming and J lost 4 bases, with 21 bases between them. Per germline, CDR1 LNHNV and CDR2 YYDKDF (reference sequence). The CDR3 contains 17 residues. CDR3 in DNA: TGTGCCACCAGCAGAAGGGGTGGCGGTCGAAAATCGTACGAGCAGTACTTC. Protein: CATSRRGGGRKSYEQYF.

V usage is TRBV7-9 and J usage is TRBJ1-2; D remains unclear. The CDR3 has 12 amino acids. V gave up 1 base and J gave up 5 bases, with 5 bases separating them. CDR1 and CDR2 (germline): SEHNR, FQNEAQ (reference sequence). In nucleotides, the CDR3 is TGTGCCAGCAGCTTAGATCGGTATGGCTACACCTTC. Its protein product is CASSLDRYGYTF.

The V and J genes are TRBV19 and TRBJ2-1; TRBD2 aligns across 13 bases. The germline V gene has CDR1 LNHDA and CDR2 SQIVND (reference sequence). After removal of 3 bases from V and 7 bases from J, the junction contained 6 bases not matched to a gene. This CDR3 has 16 residues. CDR3 in DNA: TGTGCCAGTAGTATCTGGACTAGCGGGAGTCATAATGAGCAGTTCTTC. Translating it yields CASSIWTSGSHNEQFF.

V is TRBV7-9 and J is TRBJ2-7, with 10 bases matching TRBD2. V lost 1 base to trimming and J lost 4 bases; unmatched junction nucleotides: 4. The CDR3 runs 15 residues. CDR1 is SEHNR and CDR2 is FQNEAQ in the germline V gene (reference sequence). The CDR3: CASSLVPSGSYEQYF. Here the CDR3 DNA reads TGTGCCAGCAGCTTAGTTCCTAGCGGGAGTTACGAGCAGTACTTC.

The chain combines TRBV29-1 with TRBJ1-2; possibly TRBD1 for D (5 bases). This CDR3 region has 12 residues. CDR1 and CDR2 (germline): SQVTM, ANQGSEA. Trimming pared 4 bases from V and 5 bases from J, leaving 11 bases between. The CDR3 coding sequence is TGCAGCGTTGCGGGGACTCCTTATGGCTACACCTTC. It translates to CSVAGTPYGYTF.

This chain joins TRBV19 and TRBJ1-1, with TRBD1 as a possible D gene (5 bases). CDR3 length: 14 amino acids. V lost 5 bases to trimming and J lost 5 bases, with 15 bases between them. Per the germline V gene, CDR1 is LNHDA and CDR2 is SQIVND (reference sequence). DNA of the CDR3: TGTGCCAGTAGTCCACTCCGGGGGAGGACTGAAGCTTTCTTT. Protein: CASSPLRGRTEAFF.

This sequence joins TRBV5-1 and TRBJ2-2; D is possibly TRBD2 (7 bases). Germline assignment: CDR1 SGHRS and CDR2 YFSETQ. CDR3 length: 14 amino acids. The germline V and J ends were trimmed by 3 bases and 10 bases, with 16 bases remaining between them. In DNA form, the CDR3 reads TGCGCCAGCAGCTGGGGGCGGGGGCAGGAGGAGCTGTTTTTT. It translates to CASSWGRGQEELFF. The whole variable domain, remainder taken from reference TRBV5-1 and TRBJ2-2, is KAGVTQTPRYLIKTRGQQVTLSCSPISGHRSVSWYQQTPGQGLQFLFEYFSETQRNKGNFPGRFSGRQFSNSRSEMNVSTLELGDSALYLCASSWGRGQEELFFGEGSRLTVL.

The rearrangement joins TRBV4-1 to TRBJ1-4, with TRBD1 as a possible D gene (6 bases). The V gene's germline CDR1 is MGHRA and CDR2 YSYEKL. The CDR3 is 16 residues long. Trimming took 1 base from V and 4 from J, leaving 13 bases between them. The CDR3 DNA sequence: TGCGCCAGCAGCCAAGTGCGGGGGCGAAGTAATGAAAAACTGTTTTTT. Protein sequence: CASSQVRGRSNEKLFF.

The gene calls are TRBV14 and TRBJ2-5; 11 bases line up with TRBD2. The V and J ends lost 6 bases and 5 bases, in that order; junction bases with no gene match: 5. The CDR3 has 14 amino acids. Germline-derived CDR1 and CDR2 are SGHDN and FVKESK. The CDR3 spells CASRLAGAGETQYF. The CDR3 bases are TGTGCCAGCAGACTAGCGGGAGCCGGTGAGACCCAGTACTTC.

The chain is built from TRBV19 and TRBJ1-5; 7 bases line up with TRBD1. Germline V gene lookup returns CDR1 LNHDA and CDR2 SQIVND (reference sequence). The length of the CDR3 is 15 residues. Trimming removed 3 bases from V and 3 bases from J; junction bases left unmatched: 5. This chain's CDR3 is CASSIGTVNNQPQHF. CDR3 in DNA: TGTGCCAGTAGTATCGGGACAGTCAACAATCAGCCCCAGCATTTT.

The genes are TRBV28 and TRBJ1-1; unclear D gene. CDR1 MDHEN and CDR2 SYDVKM come from the germline V gene. With 5 bases removed from V and 4 bases from J, the gap between germline ends came to 14 bases. The CDR3 runs to 14 residues. CDR3 DNA sequence: TGTGCCAGCAGTCCAGCATGGAGGGCCACTGAAGCTTTCTTT. This encodes CASSPAWRATEAFF.

J is TRBJ2-5 and V is TRBV7-3; 10 bases agree with TRBD2. After removal of 2 bases from V and 5 bases from J, the junction contained 11 bases not matched to a gene. Looked up from germline, CDR1 is SGHTA and CDR2 is FQGTGA. This CDR3 is built from 17 residues. The CDR3 DNA follows: TGTGCCAGCAGCTTAGGGGGGCTAGCGGGAGCCCAGGAGACCCAGTACTTC. It encodes CASSLGGLAGAQETQYF.

The gene calls are TRBV27 and TRBJ2-5, with TRBD1 matching over 9 bases. Germline trimming cut 5 bases from V and 3 bases from J; bases unmatched to any gene: 4. Germline V gene sequence: CDR1 MNHEY, CDR2 SMNVEV (reference sequence). This CDR3 comprises 14 residues. CDR3 in amino acids: CASSPWTGEETQYF. DNA of the CDR3: TGTGCCAGCAGTCCGTGGACAGGGGAAGAGACCCAGTACTTC.